The 15 T cell receptor beta chains below all came from one sample that was sequenced in a study of T-cell memory formation after mild COVID-19. TCRdb re-called the 5' RACE reads through MiXCR, storing one row per CDR3 protein. The sample records roughly 86,000 distinct CDR3 sequences, about 13% being singletons. Sample: PBMCs or a T cell subset sorted from them (not recorded which). These TCRs come from an adult woman who had mild COVID-19 (a few samples of this study predate the infection). Cell type and time point are not known.

This sequence joins TRBV12-3 or TRBV12-4 and TRBJ2-6; D not certain. Trimming stripped 6 bases from V and 0 bases from J, with 15 bases between. The CDR3 extends over 17 amino acids. The CDR3 nucleotides read TGTGCCAGCAGCGGTCCGGAAAGAGACTCTGGGGCCAACGTCCTGACTTTC. This sequence encodes CASSGPERDSGANVLTF.

The chain employs TRBV4-3 and TRBJ2-2; D is unclear. The CDR3 consists of 15 residues. Per germline, CDR1 LGHNA and CDR2 YSLEER. Trimming removed 0 bases from V and 4 bases from J, with 9 bases in between. The CDR3, as DNA: TGCGCCAGCAGCCAAGAATTGGGGTTCACCGGGGAGCTGTTTTTT. It specifies CASSQELGFTGELFF.

This clonotype appeared a few times. J is TRBJ2-7 and V is TRBV19; 10 bases are shared with TRBD2. Germline CDR1 LNHDA, CDR2 SQIVND (reference sequence). The trim removed 2 bases at V and 4 bases at J, leaving 2 bases unmatched. This CDR3 contains 14 residues. CDR3 protein: CASSITSGMYEQYF. DNA of the CDR3: TGTGCCAGTAGTATAACTAGCGGGATGTACGAGCAGTACTTC.

At least ten counts were recorded for this clonotype. This chain uses TRBV7-9 with TRBJ2-7; perhaps TRBD1 as D (5 bases). The CDR3 is made up of 12 amino acids. Trimming cost V 5 bases and J 5 bases, with 10 bases left between them. The germline gives CDR1 SEHNR, CDR2 FQNEAQ (reference sequence). CDR3 DNA sequence: TGTGCCAGCAGCCCCACAGGACACGAGCAGTACTTC. This codes for CASSPTGHEQYF.

This clonotype was observed a few times. The V and J genes are TRBV5-1 and TRBJ2-1; D gene uncertain. Germline CDR1 SGHRS, CDR2 YFSETQ. Trimming pared 0 bases from V and 6 bases from J, leaving 7 bases between. CDR3 length equals 13 residues. The CDR3 region has the DNA TGCGCCAGCAGCTTGGAAGGTCTCAATGAGCAGTTCTTC. As protein: CASSLEGLNEQFF.

This clonotype was found a few times. The chain couples TRBV11-3 to TRBJ2-1; 8 bases align to TRBD2. Germline trimming cut 3 bases from V and 1 base from J; bases unmatched to any gene: 8. Germline V gene lookup returns CDR1 SGHNT and CDR2 YENEEA. This CDR3 spans 17 amino acids. The CDR3 nucleotides read TGTGCCAGCAGCTTGGTAGCGGGAAGGTGGTCCTACAATGAGCAGTTCTTC. It is translated as CASSLVAGRWSYNEQFF.

This clonotype was seen a few times. The chain links TRBV6-2 or TRBV6-3 to TRBJ1-1, with unresolved D. The germline V gene has CDR1 MNHEY and CDR2 SVGEGT. V was clipped by 2 bases and J by 3 bases, with 13 bases between them. The CDR3 spans 15 residues. The CDR3 protein is CASSYPAAVDTEAFF. The CDR3 DNA is TGTGCCAGCAGTTACCCGGCAGCGGTAGACACTGAAGCTTTCTTT.

The sample holds a few counts of this clonotype. V and J are TRBV6-6 and TRBJ2-5; D is undetermined. Germline-derived CDR1 and CDR2 are MNHNY and SVGAGI (reference sequence). The CDR3 sequence is 15 residues long. Trimming took 3 bases from V and 0 from J, leaving 11 bases between them. The CDR3 protein is CASSYGRDYQETQYF. The CDR3 DNA follows: TGTGCCAGCAGTTATGGGCGTGACTACCAAGAGACCCAGTACTTC.

This clonotype was seen many times. This chain links TRBV12-3 or TRBV12-4 with TRBJ2-5; D is unclear. Trimming took off 3 bases at V and 4 bases at J, with 6 bases between the two ends. The CDR3 runs 12 residues. In DNA, the CDR3 is TGTGCCAGCAGTTTGACGGGAGAGACCCAGTACTTC. It is translated as CASSLTGETQYF.

V and J are TRBV19 and TRBJ2-2; tentatively, D is TRBD1 (5 bases). The CDR3 contains 11 residues. V lost 11 bases and J lost 6, with 10 bases in between. The germline V gene has CDR1 LNHDA and CDR2 SQIVND (reference sequence). DNA for the CDR3: TGTGCCTCCCAAGGGGCCGGGGAGCTGTTTTTT. Translated, it gives CASQGAGELFF.

The chain links TRBV27 to TRBJ1-1; the D is unclear. CDR3 length: 13 residues. Germline V gene lookup returns CDR1 MNHEY and CDR2 SMNVEV (reference sequence). V was shortened by 6 bases and J by 3 bases, with 11 bases between the two germline ends. In DNA form, the CDR3 reads TGTGCCAGCAGCCCGGGGTTTTACACTGAAGCTTTCTTT. Its translation is CASSPGFYTEAFF.

This chain joins TRBV9 and TRBJ2-1, with D hard to call. Trimming cost V 4 bases and J 6 bases, with 23 bases left between them. This CDR3 is built from 17 residues. The germline gives CDR1 SGDLS, CDR2 YYNGEE. The CDR3 DNA reads TGTGCCAGCAGCTATCCTTTGGACGAACCATCGCGCAATGAGCAGTTCTTC. Translation gives CASSYPLDEPSRNEQFF. Based on the CDR3 plus reference TRBV9 and TRBJ2-1, the full variable domain is DSGVTQTPKHLITATGQRVTLRCSPRSGDLSVYWYQQSLDQGLQFLIQYYNGEERAKGNILERFSAQQFPDLHSELNLSSLELGDSALYFCASSYPLDEPSRNEQFFGPGTRLTVL.

The rearrangement uses TRBV6-2 or TRBV6-3 and TRBJ2-1; D is perhaps TRBD2 (5 bases). With 2 bases removed from V and 7 bases from J, the gap between germline ends came to 15 bases. This CDR3 is built from 15 residues. Germline V gene sequence: CDR1 MNHEY, CDR2 SVGEGT. CDR3 amino acids: CASSYPRWERNEQFF. CDR3 bases: TGTGCCAGCAGTTACCCCCGCTGGGAGCGGAATGAGCAGTTCTTC.

This clonotype was observed a few times. This chain uses TRBV21-1 with TRBJ2-7; TRBD1 was called by the table and not checked on the DNA. TRBV21-1 has pseudogene status. CDR3 size: 18 residues. The CDR3 loop reads CASSRGFCGSDRSYEQYF. The CDR3, as DNA: TGTGCCAGCAGCAGGGGCTTTTGTGGGAGCGACCGCTCCTACGAGCAGTACTTC.

This clonotype has only a few counts. The J gene is TRBJ1-1, the V gene TRBV29-1; perhaps TRBD1 as D (6 bases). This CDR3 region has 12 residues. The V and J ends lost 7 bases and 8 bases respectively, with 17 bases between them. Looked up from germline, CDR1 is SQVTM and CDR2 is ANQGSEA. Written as DNA, the CDR3 is TGCAGCGCGAGGGGGGGGATGGGCGAAGCTTTCTTT. Amino acids: CSARGGMGEAFF. Drawing the rest from reference TRBV29-1 and TRBJ1-1, the complete variable domain is SAVISQKPSRDICQRGTSLTIQCQVDSQVTMMFWYRQQPGQSLTLIATANQGSEATYESGFVIDKFPISRPNLTFSTLTVSNMSPEDSSIYLCSARGGMGEAFFGQGTRLTVV.